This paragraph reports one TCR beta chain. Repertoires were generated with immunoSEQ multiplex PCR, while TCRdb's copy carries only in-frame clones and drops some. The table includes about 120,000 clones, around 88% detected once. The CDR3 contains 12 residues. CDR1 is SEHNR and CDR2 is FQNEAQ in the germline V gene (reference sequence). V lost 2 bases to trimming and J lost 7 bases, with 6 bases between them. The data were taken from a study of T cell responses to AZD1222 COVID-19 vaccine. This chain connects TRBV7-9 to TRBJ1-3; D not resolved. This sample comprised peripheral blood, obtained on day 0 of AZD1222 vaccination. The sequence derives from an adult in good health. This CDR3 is CASSLHSNTIYF. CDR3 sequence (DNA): TGTGCCAGCAGCTTACATTCTAACACCATATATTTT.